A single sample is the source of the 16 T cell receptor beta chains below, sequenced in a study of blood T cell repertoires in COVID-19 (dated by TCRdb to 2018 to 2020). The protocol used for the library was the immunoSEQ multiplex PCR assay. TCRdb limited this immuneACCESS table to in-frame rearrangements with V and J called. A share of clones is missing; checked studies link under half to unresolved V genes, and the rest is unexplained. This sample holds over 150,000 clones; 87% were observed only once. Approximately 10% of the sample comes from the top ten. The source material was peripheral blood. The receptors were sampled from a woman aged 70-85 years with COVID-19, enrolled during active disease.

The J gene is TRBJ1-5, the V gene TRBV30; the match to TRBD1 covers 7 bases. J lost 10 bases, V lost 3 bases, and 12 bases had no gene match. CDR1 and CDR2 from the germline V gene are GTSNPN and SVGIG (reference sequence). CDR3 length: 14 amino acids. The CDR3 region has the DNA TGTGCCTGGAGCGAAGACAGGGCGGTACTTCCCCAGCATTTT. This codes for CAWSEDRAVLPQHF.

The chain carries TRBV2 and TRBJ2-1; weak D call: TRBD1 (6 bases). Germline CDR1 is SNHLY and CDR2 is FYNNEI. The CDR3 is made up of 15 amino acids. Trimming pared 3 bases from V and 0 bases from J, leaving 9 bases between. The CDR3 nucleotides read TGTGCCAGCAGTGAGGTCAGGGGCTCCTACAATGAGCAGTTCTTC. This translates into CASSEVRGSYNEQFF.

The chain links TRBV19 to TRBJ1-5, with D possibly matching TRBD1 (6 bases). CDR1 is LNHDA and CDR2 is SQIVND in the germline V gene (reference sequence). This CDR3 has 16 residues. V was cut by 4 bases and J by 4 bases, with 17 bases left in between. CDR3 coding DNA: TGTGCCAGTAGTACAACGACAGGCGGGGGGAATCAGCCCCAGCATTTT. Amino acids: CASSTTTGGGNQPQHF. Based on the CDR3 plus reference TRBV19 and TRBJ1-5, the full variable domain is DGGITQSPKYLFRKEGQNVTLSCEQNLNHDAMYWYRQDPGQGLRLIYYSQIVNDFQKGDIAEGYSVSREKKESFPLTVTSAQKNPTAFYLCASSTTTGGGNQPQHFGDGTRLSIL.

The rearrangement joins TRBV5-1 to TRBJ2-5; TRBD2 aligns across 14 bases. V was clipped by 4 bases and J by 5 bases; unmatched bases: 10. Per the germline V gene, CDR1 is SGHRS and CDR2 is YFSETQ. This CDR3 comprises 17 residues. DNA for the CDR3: TGCGCCAGCAGCCAACTGGGACTAGCGGGGGTTGGGGAGACCCAGTACTTC. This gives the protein CASSQLGLAGVGETQYF.

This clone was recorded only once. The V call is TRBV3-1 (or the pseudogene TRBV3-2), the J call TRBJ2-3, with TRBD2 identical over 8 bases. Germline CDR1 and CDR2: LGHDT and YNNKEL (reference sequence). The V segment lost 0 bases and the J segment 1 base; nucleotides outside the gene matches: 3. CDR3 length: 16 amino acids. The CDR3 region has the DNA TGTGCCAGCAGCCAAGATCCAGCGGGGGGCACAGATACGCAGTATTTT. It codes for CASSQDPAGGTDTQYF.

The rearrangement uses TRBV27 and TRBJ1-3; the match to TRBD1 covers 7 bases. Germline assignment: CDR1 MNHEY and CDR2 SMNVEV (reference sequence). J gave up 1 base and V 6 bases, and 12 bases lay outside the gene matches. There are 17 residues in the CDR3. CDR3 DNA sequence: TGTGCCAGCAGCGAGACAGGGTTGGAATCGTCTGGAAACACCATATATTTT. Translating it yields CASSETGLESSGNTIYF.

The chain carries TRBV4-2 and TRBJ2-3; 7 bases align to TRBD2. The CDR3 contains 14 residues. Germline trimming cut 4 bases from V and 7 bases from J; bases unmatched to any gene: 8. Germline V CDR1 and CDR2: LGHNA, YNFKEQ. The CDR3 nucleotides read TGTGCCAGCAGCCGCTTCGAGGGGACTAATACGCAGTATTTT. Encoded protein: CASSRFEGTNTQYF.

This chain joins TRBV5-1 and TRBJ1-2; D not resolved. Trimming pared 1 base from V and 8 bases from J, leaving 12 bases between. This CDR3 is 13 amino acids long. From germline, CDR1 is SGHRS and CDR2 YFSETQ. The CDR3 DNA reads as TGCGCCAGCAGCTTGCAGGTCGCGGGAGGCTACACCTTC. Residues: CASSLQVAGGYTF. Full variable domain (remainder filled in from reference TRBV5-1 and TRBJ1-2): KAGVTQTPRYLIKTRGQQVTLSCSPISGHRSVSWYQQTPGQGLQFLFEYFSETQRNKGNFPGRFSGRQFSNSRSEMNVSTLELGDSALYLCASSLQVAGGYTFGSGTRLTVV.

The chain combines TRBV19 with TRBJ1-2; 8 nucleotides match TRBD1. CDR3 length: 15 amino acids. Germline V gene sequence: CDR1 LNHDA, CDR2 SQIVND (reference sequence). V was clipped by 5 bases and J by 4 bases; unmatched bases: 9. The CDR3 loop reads CASSPRGQALYGYTF. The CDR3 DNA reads TGTGCCAGTAGTCCTAGGGGACAGGCCCTCTATGGCTACACCTTC.

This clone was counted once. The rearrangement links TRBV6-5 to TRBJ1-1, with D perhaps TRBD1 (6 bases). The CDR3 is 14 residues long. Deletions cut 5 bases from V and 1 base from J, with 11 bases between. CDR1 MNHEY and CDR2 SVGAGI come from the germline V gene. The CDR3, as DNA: TGTGCCAGCAGTCCGGACAGTCCGAACACTGAAGCTTTCTTT. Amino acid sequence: CASSPDSPNTEAFF.

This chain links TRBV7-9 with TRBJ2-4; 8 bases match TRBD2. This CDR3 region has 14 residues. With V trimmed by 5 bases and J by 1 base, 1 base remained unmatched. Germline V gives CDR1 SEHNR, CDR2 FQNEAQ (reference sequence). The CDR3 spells CASSRGGAKNIQYF. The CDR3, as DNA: TGTGCCAGCAGCCGCGGGGGGGCCAAAAACATTCAGTACTTC.

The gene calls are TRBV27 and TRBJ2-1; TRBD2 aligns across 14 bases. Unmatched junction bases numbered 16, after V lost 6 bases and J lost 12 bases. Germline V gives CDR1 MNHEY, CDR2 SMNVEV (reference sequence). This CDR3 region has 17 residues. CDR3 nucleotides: TGTGCCAGCAGCCAACGACAAAGAGGACTAGCGGGGGGCGTGCAGTTCTTC. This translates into CASSQRQRGLAGGVQFF.

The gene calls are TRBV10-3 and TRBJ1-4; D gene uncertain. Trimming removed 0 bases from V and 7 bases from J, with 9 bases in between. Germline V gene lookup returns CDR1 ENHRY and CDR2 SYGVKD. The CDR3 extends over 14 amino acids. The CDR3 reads CAISESNLSEKLFF. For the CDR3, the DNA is TGTGCCATCAGTGAGTCGAACCTAAGTGAAAAACTGTTTTTT.

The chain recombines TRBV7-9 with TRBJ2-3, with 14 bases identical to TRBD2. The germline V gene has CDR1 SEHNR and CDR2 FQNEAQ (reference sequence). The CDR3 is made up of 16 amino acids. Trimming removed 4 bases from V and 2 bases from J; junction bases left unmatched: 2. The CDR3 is CASSSGLAGDTDTQYF. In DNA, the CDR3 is TGTGCCAGCAGCTCGGGACTAGCGGGGGACACAGATACGCAGTATTTT.

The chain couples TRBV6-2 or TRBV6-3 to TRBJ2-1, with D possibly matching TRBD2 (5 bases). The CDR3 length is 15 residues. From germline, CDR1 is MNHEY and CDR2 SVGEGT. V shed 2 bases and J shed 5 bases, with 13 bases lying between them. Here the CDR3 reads CASSYRTGPNNEQFF. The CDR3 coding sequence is TGTGCCAGCAGTTACCGGACTGGACCAAACAATGAGCAGTTCTTC.

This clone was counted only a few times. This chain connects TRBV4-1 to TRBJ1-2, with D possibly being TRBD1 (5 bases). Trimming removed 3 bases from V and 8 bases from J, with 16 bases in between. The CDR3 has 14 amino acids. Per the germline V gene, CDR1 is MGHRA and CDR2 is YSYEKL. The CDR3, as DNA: TGCGCCAGCAGCCACCCGGGGGTACATCCAGGCTACACCTTC. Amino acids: CASSHPGVHPGYTF.